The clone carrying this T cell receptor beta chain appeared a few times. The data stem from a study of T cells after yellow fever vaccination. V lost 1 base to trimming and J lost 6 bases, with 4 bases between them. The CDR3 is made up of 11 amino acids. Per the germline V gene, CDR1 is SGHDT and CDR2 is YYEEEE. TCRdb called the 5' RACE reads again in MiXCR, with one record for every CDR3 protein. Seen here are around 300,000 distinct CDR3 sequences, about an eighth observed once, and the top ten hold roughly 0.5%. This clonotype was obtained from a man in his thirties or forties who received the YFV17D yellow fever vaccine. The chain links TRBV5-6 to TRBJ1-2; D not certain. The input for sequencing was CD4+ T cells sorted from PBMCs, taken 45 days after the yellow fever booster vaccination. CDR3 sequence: CASSLFDGYTF. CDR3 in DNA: TGTGCCAGCAGCTTGTTCGATGGCTACACCTTC.